This T cell receptor beta chain was captured in a study of T cell responses to AZD1222 COVID-19 vaccine. Repertoires were generated with immunoSEQ multiplex PCR, while TCRdb's copy carries only in-frame clones and drops some. In the table there are tens of thousands of clones, around 89% of which are singletons. The study's findings and limits: The repertoires were collected only after the peak T cell response. Donors, mostly white British, included more females; clonal diversity was possibly underestimated. Spike as a whole was targeted by vaccine-associated CD4 TCRs, dominant at 160-218 and 743-854. Targets within unmutated variant regions were reportedly found for nearly half of spike-specific TCRs.

CDR3 size: 16 residues. Trimming took 0 bases from V and 4 from J, leaving 10 bases between them. The germline gives CDR1 MNHEY, CDR2 SVGEGT. To note about this clone: Antigen: not known.

The sequencing here drew on peripheral blood, taken 28 days after the second dose of the MenACWY control vaccine. This clonotype originated in an adult who received the MenACWY meningococcal vaccine as a control. The chain is built from TRBV6-2 or TRBV6-3 and TRBJ2-6, with D possibly being TRBD2 (6 bases). The CDR3 region has the DNA TGTGCCAGCAGTTACTCGTGGGGGGAAGGGGCCAACGTCCTGACTTTC. This sequence encodes CASSYSWGEGANVLTF.